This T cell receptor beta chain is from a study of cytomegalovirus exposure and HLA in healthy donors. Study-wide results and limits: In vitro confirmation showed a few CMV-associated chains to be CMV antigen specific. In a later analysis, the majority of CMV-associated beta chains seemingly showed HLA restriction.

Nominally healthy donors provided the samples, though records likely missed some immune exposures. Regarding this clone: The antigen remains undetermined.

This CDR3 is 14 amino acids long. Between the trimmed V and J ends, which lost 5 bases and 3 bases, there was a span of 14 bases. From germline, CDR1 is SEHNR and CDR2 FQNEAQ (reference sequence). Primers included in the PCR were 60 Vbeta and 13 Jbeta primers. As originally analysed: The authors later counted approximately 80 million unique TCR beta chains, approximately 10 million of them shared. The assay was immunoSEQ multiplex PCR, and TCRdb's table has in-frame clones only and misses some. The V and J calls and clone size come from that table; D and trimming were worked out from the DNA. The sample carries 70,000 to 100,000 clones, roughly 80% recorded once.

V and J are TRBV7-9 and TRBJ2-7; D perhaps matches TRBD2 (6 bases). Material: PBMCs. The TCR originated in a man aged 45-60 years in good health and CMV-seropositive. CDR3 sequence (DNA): TGTGCCAGCAGCGCCGGGGGAGTGGGCTACGAGCAGTACTTC. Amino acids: CASSAGGVGYEQYF.